This T cell receptor beta chain stems from a study of response to subunit inactivated influenza vaccine. General study findings and limits: Only a handful of new T cells, the authors suggested, are recruited with each seasonal influenza vaccination.

As for this clonotype: The antigen is unknown.

Trimming cost V 5 bases and J 9 bases, with 14 bases left between them. This CDR3 region has 13 residues. Germline lookup yields CDR1 SGHAT and CDR2 FQNNGV. MiXCR, run by TCRdb on the RT-PCR reads, gives a single entry per CDR3 protein. The repertoire has approximately 520,000 distinct CDR3 sequences, 25% of them found once; the top ten carry 1.5% to 2%. The sequence derives from a man aged 50 to 60 who received an inactivated influenza vaccine. The chain couples TRBV11-2 to TRBJ2-1; D gene unclear. Sequences were derived from CD4+ T cells sorted from PBMCs, sampled more than 4 days after vaccination. CDR3 amino acids: CASSLSRSSEQFF. The DNA for the CDR3 is TGTGCCAGCAGCCTCTCGCGGAGTAGTGAGCAGTTCTTC.